This T cell receptor (beta chain) was recovered during a study of graft-versus-host responses after intestinal transplantation. Study overall: All recipients were transplanted with multivisceral, liver-intestinal, or isolated intestinal grafts. Every recipient had anti-thymocyte globulin induction and about three years of tacrolimus plus steroids. General study points: With peak circulating GvH clone levels came an association with early post-transplant HvG declines. GvH clones appeared in recipient marrow, some first in ileum or blood.

Comments on this clone: The antigen is unknown.

Clones were sequenced by immunoSEQ multiplex PCR, and TCRdb holds only the in-frame ones, with some missing. The sample has 130,000 or so clones; 85% to 95% are singletons. The TCR was taken from a human donor who received an intestinal transplant. Source: unstimulated CD4+ T cells sorted from spleen or lymph node cells, taken before intestinal transplant.

CDR3 in amino acids: CASSLLGTAEKLFF. DNA of the CDR3: TGTGCCAGCAGTTTATTAGGGACGGCGGAAAAACTGTTTTTT. V gene TRBV27 combines with J gene TRBJ1-4, with a weak D call TRBD1 (5 bases). V shed 1 base and J shed 8 bases, with 11 bases lying between them. Germline V gene data show CDR1 as MNHEY and CDR2 as SMNVEV (reference sequence). CDR3 length: 14 amino acids.